This T cell receptor beta chain was sequenced in a study of blood T cells in healthy people across ages (dated by TCRdb to between 2015 and 2016). In terms of the full investigation: Template switching captured roughly one uniquely barcoded TCR beta cDNA molecule per two T cells in model experiments. The study analyzed two additional independent replicas of 1 million unique cDNA reads from the same blood draw for two donors, one aged 18 to 30 and one aged 80 or older. The donors were split into four age groups: young (average about 15 years), middle-aged (39), aged (approximately 60) and long-lived (roughly 88). To avoid experimental bias, donors of different ages were distributed randomly across sequencing lanes. Using deep sequencing normalized with unique cDNA molecular identifiers, the study measured how TCR beta repertoire diversity changes with age. Here is what the overall study found, with its caveats: Observed TCR beta diversity correlated strongly with the percentage of naive T cells measured by flow cytometry. Observed TCR beta diversity per million T cells fell roughly linearly with age, and a significant reduction was already apparent by age about 36. Because donor CMV infection status was unknown, age-related changes in expanded clonotypes were potentially confounded. Total diversity estimates from one million sequenced T cells were considered lower bounds and underestimates. Since profiling was done on bulk unsorted PBMCs, naive and antigen-experienced compartments could not be conclusively compared. Compared with the aged group, more naive CD4+ T cells, fewer expanded clones and increased TCR diversity were shown by the long-lived group, suggesting age selection.

On this clonotype: Its antigen target is currently unknown. No base quality values were provided; no much bigger clone lies one nucleotide off.

The library was obtained by 5' RACE. TCRdb names Illumina HiSeq 2500 as the instrument used. The second PCR ran for roughly 7 to 11 cycles and used a J-beta primer mix along with a sample-barcoded 5' primer. Each TCR beta cDNA molecule received a unique molecular identifier from a template-switch 5' adaptor carrying 12 random nucleotides. At least 3 million CDR3-containing paired-end reads were obtained from each sample. All of the RNA was converted into first-strand cDNA using the Mint cDNA synthesis kit, with a TRBC-specific oligonucleotide serving as the primer. Following uracil-DNA glycosylase treatment, a first 18-cycle PCR with universal primers M1SS and BC2_uni_R was performed on all cDNA. As for the original processing: For normalization, 1 million high-quality reads, each with a distinct molecular identifier, were randomly selected from each sample. Instead of being binned into consensus sequences, reads that shared molecular identifiers were thrown out. MiTCR, run with a Q25 quality threshold and the strictest error-elimination algorithm, handled CDR3 identification, clonotype clustering and error correction. A nonparametric unseen species model with Euler transformation was used to estimate lower-bound total TCR beta diversity. The public reads were quality trimmed at Q25 with fastp and then assembled into clones with MiXCR by TCRdb, keeping productive beta chains. When rows share a CDR3 protein, they turn into one entry using the most common DNA and genes. These V and J calls rely on TCRdb rather than the paper's analysis. The sample contains about a million distinct CDR3 sequences, about two fifths of them found a single time. Jointly, the top ten make up about an eighth of the sample.

The CDR1 and CDR2 encoded by the germline V gene are MNHNS and SASEGT. The CDR3 runs 11 amino acids, cysteine and phenylalanine included. The retained sequence is limited to the CDR3, 33 bases, with the frame set at the first base. V drops 6 bases and J drops 2 bases, leaving 4 bases in between. The approximately 39 donors, aged about 6 to 100 years, were systemically healthy Caucasian individuals from Russia. Approximately 9.3 milliliters of peripheral blood were drawn from each donor into EDTA-treated Vacutainer tubes. Ficoll-Paque density-gradient centrifugation was used to isolate PBMCs, with at least 6.5 million per sample. Trizol reagent was used to extract total RNA from the PBMCs, yielding at least 5 micrograms per sample. For every donor, flow cytometry on a PBMC aliquot measured the percentage of naive CD45RAhigh/CD27high T cells.

The specimen was blood. This sequence originates from a man in his late teens or twenties in good health. The chain uses TRBV6-1 and TRBJ1-2; no D gene is confidently identified. The DNA sequence is TGTGCCAGCAGCATCAACTATGGCTACACCTTC. The resulting protein is CASSINYGYTF.